The 25 T cell receptor beta chains below come from one sample, sequenced in a study of blood T cell repertoires in COVID-19. TCRdb keeps only in-frame clones here, not all; method: immunoSEQ multiplex PCR. This table has 300,000 to 350,000 clones, around 90% appearing once. Sequencing was carried out using peripheral blood. These receptors were taken from a man younger than 30 with active or convalescent COVID-19.

The chain joins TRBV7-8 to TRBJ2-3, with D hard to call. CDR1 SGHVS and CDR2 FQNEAQ come from the germline V gene. V lost 6 bases and J lost 5, with 12 bases in between. The CDR3 runs to 13 residues. The DNA for the CDR3 is TGTGCCAGCAGTCCCCCGAGTGAAGATACGCAGTATTTT. It is translated as CASSPPSEDTQYF.

The chain has TRBV19 and TRBJ1-4; D is uncertain. The CDR3 loop spans 15 amino acids. Per germline, CDR1 LNHDA and CDR2 SQIVND (reference sequence). Trimming shortened V by 4 bases and J by 8 bases, and 17 bases separated the two germline ends. DNA for the CDR3: TGTGCCAGTAGTACAAGAGGGATCCTGGAAGAAAAACTGTTTTTT. It yields the protein CASSTRGILEEKLFF.

The rearrangement uses TRBV18 and TRBJ2-2; TRBD1 aligns across 10 bases. Per germline, CDR1 KGHSH and CDR2 LQKENI. The CDR3 extends over 18 amino acids. Trimming cost V 1 base and J 4 bases; bases outside gene matches: 9. The CDR3 region has the DNA TGTGCCAGCTCACCACAGAGAGACAGGGGGCAGTTCACCGGGGAGCTGTTTTTT. Protein: CASSPQRDRGQFTGELFF.

The gene calls are TRBV28 and TRBJ1-5; D is ambiguous. The V gene's germline CDR1 is MDHEN and CDR2 SYDVKM. V lost 3 bases and J 0 bases, leaving 9 bases between the germline ends. The CDR3 consists of 15 residues. CDR3 amino acids: CASSFRQNSNQPQHF. CDR3 bases: TGTGCCAGCAGTTTTCGACAAAATAGCAATCAGCCCCAGCATTTT.

The chain uses TRBV19 and TRBJ2-6; D is uncertain. The CDR3 consists of 16 residues. V was clipped by 3 bases and J by 0 bases, with 9 bases between them. The germline V gene has CDR1 LNHDA and CDR2 SQIVND (reference sequence). CDR3 region: CASSIGIVSGANVLTF. The CDR3, as DNA: TGTGCCAGTAGTATCGGTATTGTCTCTGGGGCCAACGTCCTGACTTTC.

The chain recombines TRBV5-1 with TRBJ1-2; weak D call: TRBD1 (6 bases). Trimming stripped 0 bases from V and 3 bases from J, with 12 bases between. The CDR3 length is 15 residues. Germline CDR1 SGHRS, CDR2 YFSETQ. This CDR3 is CASSLGAGADYGYTF. As DNA, the CDR3 is TGCGCCAGCAGCTTGGGAGCGGGGGCTGACTATGGCTACACCTTC.

V gene TRBV3-1 (or the pseudogene TRBV3-2) combines with J gene TRBJ2-7, with 11 bases fitting TRBD1. V lost 5 bases, J lost 4 bases, and 4 bases stayed unmatched. The CDR3 runs to 14 residues. CDR1 is LGHDT, CDR2 YNNKEL, per germline (reference sequence). As DNA, the CDR3 is TGTGCCAGCAGCGGGGGACAGGGGGGTTACGAGCAGTACTTC. It codes for CASSGGQGGYEQYF.

This sequence joins TRBV5-4 and TRBJ2-1; TRBD2 agrees at 9 bases. The CDR3 contains 18 residues. Per the germline V gene, CDR1 is SGHNT and CDR2 is YYREEE (reference sequence). J lost 3 bases, V lost 1 base, and 11 bases had no gene match. Here the CDR3 reads CASSLFSGGPLLYNEQFF. The CDR3 bases are TGTGCCAGCAGCTTGTTTAGCGGGGGACCTCTCCTCTACAATGAGCAGTTCTTC. Full variable domain (missing parts from reference TRBV5-4 and TRBJ2-1): ETGVTQSPTHLIKTRGQQVTLRCSSQSGHNTVSWYQQALGQGPQFIFQYYREEENGRGNFPPRFSGLQFPNYSSELNVNALELDDSALYLCASSLFSGGPLLYNEQFFGPGTRLTVL.

The J gene is TRBJ2-1, the V gene TRBV3-1 (or the pseudogene TRBV3-2); 12 bases align to TRBD2. The J segment lost 4 bases and the V segment lost 4 bases, leaving 5 bases of the junction unmatched. CDR1 is LGHDT, CDR2 YNNKEL, per germline (reference sequence). The CDR3 runs to 16 residues. In DNA form, the CDR3 reads TGTGCCAGCAGCCCACCTCTAGCGGGAGGGTACAATGAGCAGTTCTTC. The encoded protein is CASSPPLAGGYNEQFF.

The J gene is TRBJ1-5, the V gene TRBV7-8; D gene uncertain. This CDR3 comprises 13 residues. Trimming shortened V by 5 bases and J by 6 bases, and 11 bases separated the two germline ends. Germline V CDR1 and CDR2: SGHVS, FQNEAQ. CDR3 coding DNA: TGTGCCAGCAGCCCCGGTGGGCGTCAGCCCCAGCATTTT. Translating it yields CASSPGGRQPQHF.

This clone was seen only once. The rearrangement links TRBV7-9 to TRBJ2-7; 9 nucleotides line up with TRBD1. CDR1 SEHNR and CDR2 FQNEAQ come from the germline V gene (reference sequence). V lost 5 bases and J lost 3; bases outside the gene matches: 11. The CDR3 extends over 16 amino acids. The CDR3 sequence is CASSILWGQGGYEQYF. The CDR3 DNA reads as TGTGCCAGCAGCATATTATGGGGACAGGGAGGCTACGAGCAGTACTTC.

The gene calls are TRBV18 and TRBJ1-4; 9 bases match TRBD1. CDR1 KGHSH and CDR2 LQKENI come from the germline V gene. With V trimmed by 3 bases and J by 6 bases, 5 bases remained unmatched. This CDR3 is built from 15 residues. The CDR3 sequence is CASSPPGQGDEKLFF. The CDR3 nucleotides read TGTGCCAGCTCACCGCCGGGACAGGGTGATGAAAAACTGTTTTTT.

The sample holds one count of this clone. The chain combines TRBV6-5 with TRBJ1-2; a possible D gene is TRBD1 (6 bases). The ends were cut back, 5 bases at V and 6 bases at J, with 19 bases in the middle. The CDR3 has 15 residues. CDR1 and CDR2 from the germline V gene are MNHEY and SVGAGI. The CDR3 region is CASSLHQTGKDGYTF. The CDR3 DNA follows: TGTGCCAGCAGTCTTCACCAGACAGGCAAGGATGGCTACACCTTC.

About this clone: In the same sample, other DNA sequences code for this CDR3. The V gene is TRBV7-2, the J gene TRBJ2-1; maybe TRBD1 (6 bases). Trimming stripped 5 bases from V and 0 bases from J, with 11 bases between. The CDR3 is 15 amino acids. Germline V lookup: CDR1 SGHTA, CDR2 FQGNSA. The CDR3 loop reads CASSPDRSSYNEQFF. In nucleotides, the CDR3 is TGTGCCAGCAGCCCAGACAGGTCCTCCTACAATGAGCAGTTCTTC.

This chain connects TRBV13 to TRBJ1-3, with TRBD1 identical over 7 bases. V trimming: 5 bases; J trimming: 4 bases; junction bases outside the gene matches: 5. The germline V gene encodes CDR1 PRHDT and CDR2 FYEKMQ (reference sequence). The CDR3 length is 14 residues. The CDR3 nucleotides are TGTGCCAGCAGCGAGGGGACAGCGGGAAACACCATATATTTT. Its translation is CASSEGTAGNTIYF.

The chain is built from TRBV6-2 or TRBV6-3 and TRBJ2-7; TRBD2 aligns across 9 bases. Losses at the gene ends were 6 bases for V and 7 bases for J; bases not matched to a gene: 16. Germline CDR1 and CDR2: MNHEY and SVGEGT. The CDR3 contains 16 residues. This CDR3 reads CASSDPSIAGDREQYF. As DNA, the CDR3 is TGTGCCAGCAGCGACCCTAGTATAGCGGGAGATAGGGAGCAGTACTTC.

This chain joins TRBV27 and TRBJ1-4; TRBD1 matches at 10 bases. There are 16 residues in the CDR3. Germline CDR1 is MNHEY and CDR2 is SMNVEV (reference sequence). Unmatched junction bases numbered 5, after V lost 5 bases and J lost 2 bases. The CDR3 here is CASSMDRGRTNEKLFF. CDR3 in DNA: TGTGCCAGCAGTATGGACAGGGGGAGGACTAATGAAAAACTGTTTTTT.

This rearrangement joins TRBV19 to TRBJ1-1, with 12 positions matching TRBD1. The germline V gene has CDR1 LNHDA and CDR2 SQIVND (reference sequence). The CDR3 length is 13 residues. The V gene end was trimmed by 9 bases and the J gene end by 8 bases; junction bases not matched to a gene: 7. The CDR3 sequence: CASQSGTGGEAFF. The CDR3 DNA reads TGTGCCAGCCAGTCCGGGACAGGGGGCGAAGCTTTCTTT.

The J gene is TRBJ2-1, the V gene TRBV7-9, with D tentatively TRBD1 (6 bases). With 3 bases removed from V and 8 bases from J, the gap between germline ends came to 8 bases. Germline loops: CDR1 SEHNR, CDR2 FQNEAQ (reference sequence). The CDR3 extends over 12 amino acids. The DNA of the CDR3 is TGTGCCAGCAGCTTTGGGGGCGATGAGCAGTTCTTC. Residues: CASSFGGDEQFF.

V gene TRBV5-8 combines with J gene TRBJ2-1; 11 positions match TRBD2. V lost 1 base and J lost 4; bases outside the gene matches: 4. The CDR3 extends over 16 amino acids. Germline V gene sequence: CDR1 SGHTS, CDR2 YDEGEE. The CDR3 coding sequence is TGTGCCAGCAGCTTGTACACTAGCGGGGGTTACAATGAGCAGTTCTTC. It encodes CASSLYTSGGYNEQFF.

V usage is TRBV9 and J usage is TRBJ2-1, with 13 positions matching TRBD2. CDR1 is SGDLS, CDR2 YYNGEE, per germline. The CDR3 totals 16 residues. Losses at the gene ends were 4 bases for V and 5 bases for J; bases not matched to a gene: 6. The CDR3 nucleotides read TGTGCCAGCAGCATCCGGACTAGCGGGAGTCACAATGAGCAGTTCTTC. It yields the protein CASSIRTSGSHNEQFF.

This chain joins TRBV28 and TRBJ2-7, with D tentatively TRBD2 (6 bases). CDR3 size: 12 residues. Trimming pared 3 bases from V and 7 bases from J, leaving 10 bases between. Germline loops: CDR1 MDHEN, CDR2 SYDVKM. CDR3 in DNA: TGTGCCAGCAGTTTGCAGGCGGGGGAGCAGTACTTC. It specifies CASSLQAGEQYF.

This clone came up a few times. The rearrangement links TRBV4-1 to TRBJ1-5; perhaps TRBD1 as D (5 bases). This CDR3 region has 16 residues. Trimming took 0 bases from V and 2 from J, leaving 11 bases between them. Per germline, CDR1 MGHRA and CDR2 YSYEKL. This chain's CDR3 is CASSQDLTGRNQPQHF. The DNA of the CDR3 is TGCGCCAGCAGCCAAGATCTTACAGGACGCAATCAGCCCCAGCATTTT.

The chain joins TRBV5-5 to TRBJ2-2, with D possibly TRBD2 on 6 matching bases. CDR3 size: 14 residues. Germline V gene sequence: CDR1 SGHKS, CDR2 YYEKEE (reference sequence). V was trimmed by 0 bases and J by 4 bases, leaving 7 bases between them. As DNA, the CDR3 is TGTGCCAGCAGCTTGGGAGCGGGCACCGGGGAGCTGTTTTTT. It translates to CASSLGAGTGELFF.

The J gene is TRBJ2-7, the V gene TRBV6-5; D is perhaps TRBD2 (5 bases). V was pared by 6 bases and J by 4 bases, with 16 bases between. In germline, CDR1 is MNHEY, CDR2 SVGAGI. The CDR3 runs to 14 residues. This CDR3 reads CASRSLGTGYEQYF. The CDR3 region has the DNA TGTGCCAGCAGATCCTTGGGAACGGGATACGAGCAGTACTTC.